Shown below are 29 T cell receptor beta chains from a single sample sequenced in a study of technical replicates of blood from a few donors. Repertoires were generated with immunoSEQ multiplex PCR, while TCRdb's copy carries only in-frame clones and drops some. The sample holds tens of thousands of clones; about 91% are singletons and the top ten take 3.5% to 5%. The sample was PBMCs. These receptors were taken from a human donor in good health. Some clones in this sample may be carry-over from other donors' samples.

For the CDR3, the DNA is TGCGCCAGCAGGTTAACAACAGGGTCCTACGAGCAGTACTTC. Translated: CASRLTTGSYEQYF. The chain is built from TRBV5-1 and TRBJ2-7; D may be TRBD1 (6 bases). Trimming shortened V by 5 bases and J by 1 base, and 13 bases separated the two germline ends. Germline V lookup: CDR1 SGHRS, CDR2 YFSETQ. This CDR3 spans 14 amino acids.

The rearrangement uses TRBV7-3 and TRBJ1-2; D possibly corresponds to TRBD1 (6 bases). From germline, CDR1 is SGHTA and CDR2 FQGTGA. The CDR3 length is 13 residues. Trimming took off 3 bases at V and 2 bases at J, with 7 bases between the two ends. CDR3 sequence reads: CASSFGQNYGYTF. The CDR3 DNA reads TGTGCCAGCAGCTTTGGACAGAACTATGGCTACACCTTC.

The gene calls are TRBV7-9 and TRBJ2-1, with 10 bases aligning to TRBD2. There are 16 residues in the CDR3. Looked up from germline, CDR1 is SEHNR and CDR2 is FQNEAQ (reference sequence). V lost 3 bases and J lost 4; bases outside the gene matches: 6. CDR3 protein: CASSFGASGSYNEQFF. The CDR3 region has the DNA TGTGCCAGCAGCTTTGGGGCTAGCGGGAGTTACAATGAGCAGTTCTTC.

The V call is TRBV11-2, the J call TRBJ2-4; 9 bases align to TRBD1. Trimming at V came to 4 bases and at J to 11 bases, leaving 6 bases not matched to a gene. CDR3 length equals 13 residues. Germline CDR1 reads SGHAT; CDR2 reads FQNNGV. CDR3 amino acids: CASSSRDRVVQYF. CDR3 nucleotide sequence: TGTGCCAGCAGCTCTCGGGACAGGGTCGTTCAGTACTTC.

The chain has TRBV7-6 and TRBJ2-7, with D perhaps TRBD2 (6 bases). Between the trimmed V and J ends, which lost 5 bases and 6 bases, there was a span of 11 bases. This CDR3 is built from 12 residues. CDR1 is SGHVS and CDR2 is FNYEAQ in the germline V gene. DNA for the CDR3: TGTGCCAGCAGCCGCCGGGGGACCGAGCAGTACTTC. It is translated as CASSRRGTEQYF.

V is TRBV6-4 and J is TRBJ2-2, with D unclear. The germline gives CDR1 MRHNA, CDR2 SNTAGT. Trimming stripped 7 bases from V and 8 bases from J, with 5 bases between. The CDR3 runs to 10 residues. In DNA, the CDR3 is TGTGCCAGCACGAGAGGGGAGCTGTTTTTT. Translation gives CASTRGELFF.

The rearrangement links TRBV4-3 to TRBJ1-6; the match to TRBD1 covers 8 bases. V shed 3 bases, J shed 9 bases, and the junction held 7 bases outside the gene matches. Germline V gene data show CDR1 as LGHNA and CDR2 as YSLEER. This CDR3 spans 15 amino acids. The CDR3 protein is CASSQGTGGSSPLHF. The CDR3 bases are TGCGCCAGCAGCCAGGGAACAGGGGGAAGTTCACCCCTCCACTTT.

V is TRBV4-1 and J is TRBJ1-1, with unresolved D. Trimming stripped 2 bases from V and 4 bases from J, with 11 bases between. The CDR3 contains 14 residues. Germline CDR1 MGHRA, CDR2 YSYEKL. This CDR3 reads CASSQTWAGTEAFF. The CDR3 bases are TGCGCCAGCAGCCAAACTTGGGCGGGCACTGAAGCTTTCTTT.

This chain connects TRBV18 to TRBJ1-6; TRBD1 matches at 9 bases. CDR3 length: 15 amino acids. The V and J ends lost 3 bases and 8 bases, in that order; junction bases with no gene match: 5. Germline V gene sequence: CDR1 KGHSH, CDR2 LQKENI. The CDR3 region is CASSPGQGVYSPLHF. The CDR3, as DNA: TGTGCCAGCTCACCGGGACAGGGAGTGTATTCACCCCTCCACTTT.

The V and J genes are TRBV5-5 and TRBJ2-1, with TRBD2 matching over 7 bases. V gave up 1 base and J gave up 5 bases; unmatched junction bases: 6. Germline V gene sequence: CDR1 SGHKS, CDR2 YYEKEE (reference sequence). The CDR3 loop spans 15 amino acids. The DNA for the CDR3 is TGTGCCAGCAGCTTGACGGGAGGAATCCACAATGAGCAGTTCTTC. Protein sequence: CASSLTGGIHNEQFF. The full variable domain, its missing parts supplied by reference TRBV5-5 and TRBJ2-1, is DAGVTQSPTHLIKTRGQQVTLRCSPISGHKSVSWYQQVLGQGPQFIFQYYEKEERGRGNFPDRFSARQFPNYSSELNVNALLLGDSALYLCASSLTGGIHNEQFFGPGTRLTVL.

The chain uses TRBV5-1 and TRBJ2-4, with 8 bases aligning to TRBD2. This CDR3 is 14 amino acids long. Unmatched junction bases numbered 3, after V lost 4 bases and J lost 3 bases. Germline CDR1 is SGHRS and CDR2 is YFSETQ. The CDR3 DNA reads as TGCGCCAGCAGCGAAACTAGCGGCAAAAACATTCAGTACTTC. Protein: CASSETSGKNIQYF.

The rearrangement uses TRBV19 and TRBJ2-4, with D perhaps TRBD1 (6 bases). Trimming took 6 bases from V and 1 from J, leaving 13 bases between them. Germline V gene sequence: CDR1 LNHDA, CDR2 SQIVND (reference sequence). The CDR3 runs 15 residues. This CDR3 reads CASSYRALAKNIQYF. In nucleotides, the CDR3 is TGTGCCAGTAGCTACAGGGCTTTGGCCAAAAACATTCAGTACTTC. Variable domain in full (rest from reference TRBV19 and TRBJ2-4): DGGITQSPKYLFRKEGQNVTLSCEQNLNHDAMYWYRQDPGQGLRLIYYSQIVNDFQKGDIAEGYSVSREKKESFPLTVTSAQKNPTAFYLCASSYRALAKNIQYFGAGTRLSVL.

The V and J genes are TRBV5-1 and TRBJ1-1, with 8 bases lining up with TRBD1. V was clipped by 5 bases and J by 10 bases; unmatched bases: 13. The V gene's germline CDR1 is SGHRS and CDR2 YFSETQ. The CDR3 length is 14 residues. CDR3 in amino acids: CASRPTGGLRGAFF. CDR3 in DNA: TGCGCCAGCAGACCTACAGGGGGGCTCCGGGGAGCTTTCTTT.

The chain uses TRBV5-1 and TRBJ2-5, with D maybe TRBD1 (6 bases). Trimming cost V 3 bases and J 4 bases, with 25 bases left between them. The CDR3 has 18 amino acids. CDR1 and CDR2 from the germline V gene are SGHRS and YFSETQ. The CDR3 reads CASSSSPVATGGGETQYF. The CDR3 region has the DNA TGCGCCAGCAGCTCTTCTCCCGTTGCGACTGGGGGCGGAGAGACCCAGTACTTC. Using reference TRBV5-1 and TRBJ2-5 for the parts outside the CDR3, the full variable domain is KAGVTQTPRYLIKTRGQQVTLSCSPISGHRSVSWYQQTPGQGLQFLFEYFSETQRNKGNFPGRFSGRQFSNSRSEMNVSTLELGDSALYLCASSSSPVATGGGETQYFGPGTRLLVL.

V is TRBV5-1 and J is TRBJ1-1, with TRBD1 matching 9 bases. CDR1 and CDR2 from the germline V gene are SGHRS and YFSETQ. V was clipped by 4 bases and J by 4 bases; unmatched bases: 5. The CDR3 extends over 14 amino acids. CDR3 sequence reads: CASSRDRGTTEAFF. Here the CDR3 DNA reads TGCGCCAGCAGCCGTGACAGGGGGACCACTGAAGCTTTCTTT.

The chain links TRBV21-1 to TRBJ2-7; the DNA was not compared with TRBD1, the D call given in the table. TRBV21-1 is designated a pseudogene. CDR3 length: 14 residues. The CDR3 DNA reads TGTGCCAGCAGCAAGCGAAGAAATGGGACAACGAGGGACTTC. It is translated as CASSKRRNGTTRDF.

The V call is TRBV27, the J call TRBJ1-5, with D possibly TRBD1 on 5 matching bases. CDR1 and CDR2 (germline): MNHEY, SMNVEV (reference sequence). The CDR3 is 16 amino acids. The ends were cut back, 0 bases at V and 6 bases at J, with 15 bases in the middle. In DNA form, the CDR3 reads TGTGCCAGCAGTTTATCCGCGGGACCCCGAGGTCAGCCCCAGCATTTT. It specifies CASSLSAGPRGQPQHF.

The CDR3 DNA follows: TGTGCCAGCAGCCGGGGGGGTGGGACAGGGGGCTACTCTGGGGCCAACGTCCTGACTTTC. This translates into CASSRGGGTGGYSGANVLTF. This sequence joins TRBV7-3 and TRBJ2-6; 12 nucleotides align to TRBD1. The V gene's germline CDR1 is SGHTA and CDR2 FQGTGA. The CDR3 is made up of 20 amino acids. V trimming: 5 bases; J trimming: 0 bases; junction bases outside the gene matches: 11.

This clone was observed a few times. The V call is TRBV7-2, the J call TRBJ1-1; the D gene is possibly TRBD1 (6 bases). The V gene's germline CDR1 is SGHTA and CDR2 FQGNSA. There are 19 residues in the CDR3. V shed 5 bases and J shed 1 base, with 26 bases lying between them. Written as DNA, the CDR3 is TGTGCCAGCAGCCTGACGTCGACAGGCCTTAAATCTTGGAACACTGAAGCTTTCTTT. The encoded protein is CASSLTSTGLKSWNTEAFF.

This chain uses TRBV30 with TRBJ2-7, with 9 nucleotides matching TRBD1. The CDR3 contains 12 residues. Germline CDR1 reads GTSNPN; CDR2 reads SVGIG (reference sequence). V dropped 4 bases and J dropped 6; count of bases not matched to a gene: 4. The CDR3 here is CAWKGQGREQYF. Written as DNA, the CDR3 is TGTGCCTGGAAGGGACAGGGACGCGAGCAGTACTTC.

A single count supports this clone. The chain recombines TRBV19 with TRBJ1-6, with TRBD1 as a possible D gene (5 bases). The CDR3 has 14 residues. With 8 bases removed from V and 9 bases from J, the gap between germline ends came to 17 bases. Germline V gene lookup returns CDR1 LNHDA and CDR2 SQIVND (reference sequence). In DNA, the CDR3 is TGTGCCAGTCAATGGGTGGGGCGAGGTTCACCCCTCCACTTT. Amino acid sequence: CASQWVGRGSPLHF.

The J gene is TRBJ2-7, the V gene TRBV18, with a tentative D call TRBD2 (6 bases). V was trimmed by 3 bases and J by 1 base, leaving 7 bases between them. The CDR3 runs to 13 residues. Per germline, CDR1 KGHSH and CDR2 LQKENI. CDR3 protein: CASSPGLSYEQYF. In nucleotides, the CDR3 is TGTGCCAGCTCACCGGGACTGTCCTACGAGCAGTACTTC.

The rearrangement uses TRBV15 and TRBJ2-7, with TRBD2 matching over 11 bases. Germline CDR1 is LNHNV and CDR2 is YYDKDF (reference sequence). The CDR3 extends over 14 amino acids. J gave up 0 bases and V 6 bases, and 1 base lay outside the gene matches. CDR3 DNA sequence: TGTGCCACCAGTCTAGCGGGAGGCTCCTACGAGCAGTACTTC. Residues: CATSLAGGSYEQYF.

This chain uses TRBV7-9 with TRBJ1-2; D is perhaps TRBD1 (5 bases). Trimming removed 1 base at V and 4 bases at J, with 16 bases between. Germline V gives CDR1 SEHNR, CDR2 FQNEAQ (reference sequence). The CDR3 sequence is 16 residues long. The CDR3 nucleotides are TGTGCCAGCAGCTTAGACTGGCAGGGAGGAACCTATGGCTACACCTTC. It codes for CASSLDWQGGTYGYTF.

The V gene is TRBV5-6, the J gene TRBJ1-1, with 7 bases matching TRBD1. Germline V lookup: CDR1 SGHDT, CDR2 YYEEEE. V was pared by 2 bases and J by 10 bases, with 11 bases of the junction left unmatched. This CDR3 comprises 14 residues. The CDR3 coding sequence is TGTGCCAGCAGCTTCGGACAGGTACTCCGGATAGCTTTCTTT. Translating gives CASSFGQVLRIAFF.

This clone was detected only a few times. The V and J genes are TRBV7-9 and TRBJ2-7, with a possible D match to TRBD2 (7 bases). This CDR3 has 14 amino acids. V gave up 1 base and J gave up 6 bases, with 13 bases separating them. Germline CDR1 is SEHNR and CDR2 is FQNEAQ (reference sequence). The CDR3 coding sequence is TGTGCCAGCAGCTTAGTGGGGGGGCCGGGCGAGCAGTACTTC. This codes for CASSLVGGPGEQYF.

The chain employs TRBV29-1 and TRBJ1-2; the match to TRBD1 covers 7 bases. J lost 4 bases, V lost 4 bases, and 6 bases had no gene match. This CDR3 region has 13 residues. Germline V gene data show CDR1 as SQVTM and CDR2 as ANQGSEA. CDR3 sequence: CSVVVGQSYGYTF. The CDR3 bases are TGCAGCGTTGTAGTGGGACAGTCCTATGGCTACACCTTC.

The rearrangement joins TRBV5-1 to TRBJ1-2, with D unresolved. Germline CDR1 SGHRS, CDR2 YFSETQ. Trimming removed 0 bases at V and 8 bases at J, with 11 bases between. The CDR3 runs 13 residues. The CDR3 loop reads CASSLAFPVGYTF. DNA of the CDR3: TGCGCCAGCAGCTTGGCCTTCCCAGTCGGCTACACCTTC.

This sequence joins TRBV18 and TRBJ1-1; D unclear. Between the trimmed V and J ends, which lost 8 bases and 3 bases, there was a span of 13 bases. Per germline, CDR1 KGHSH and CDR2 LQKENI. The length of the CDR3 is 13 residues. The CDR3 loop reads CASLTRRDTEAFF. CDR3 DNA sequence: TGTGCCAGCCTAACAAGGAGGGACACTGAAGCTTTCTTT.